Sequencing of this T cell receptor (beta chain) was carried out in a study of vaccination effects on CD4 cells after COVID-19. Findings and caveats of the study: Late in the post-vaccination period, infection-induced and vaccine-induced clones underwent marked clonal contraction.

Before sequencing took place, the ViraFEST assay used viral peptide pools to expand antigen-specific CD4+ T cells. After less than twelve days in culture, the CD4+ T cells were isolated. As their vaccination, participants received two doses of either BNT162b2 or mRNA-1273. Some 2.2 million PBMC per well were cultured with approximately 10 IU/ml IL-2 and approximately 10 ug/ml peptides. About this clone itself: Antigen: not known.

CDR3 length equals 15 residues. V lost 4 bases to trimming and J lost 2 bases, with 15 bases between them. The germline gives CDR1 SGHDT, CDR2 YYEEEE. Assay used: immunoSEQ multiplex PCR; TCRdb lists only in-frame clones, some missing. The sample lists around 46,000 clones; 74% were seen once. V gene TRBV5-6 combines with J gene TRBJ2-5; TRBD2 is a possible D gene (6 bases). The sequence was collected from a human donor who received a COVID-19 vaccine. Sample: CD4+ T cells from PBMCs cultured with HCoV-OC43 spike peptides, taken after COVID-19 vaccination. Subset specified: HCoV-OC43 spike overlapping peptide pool stimulation. The CDR3 DNA reads as TGTGCCAGCAGCACCAACCGGGAGATACAAGAGACCCAGTACTTC. Protein: CASSTNREIQETQYF. The variable domain in full, completed from reference TRBV5-6 and TRBJ2-5, reads DAGVTQSPTHLIKTRGQQVTLRCSPKSGHDTVSWYQQALGQGPQFIFQYYEEEERQRGNFPDRFSGHQFPNYSSELNVNALLLGDSALYLCASSTNREIQETQYFGPGTRLLVL.